This T cell receptor beta chain was sequenced in a study of neurological immune-mediated disorders. This clonotype was detected many times. TCRdb re-analysed the 5' RACE reads in MiXCR, keeping a single row per CDR3 protein. Among under 85,000 distinct CDR3 sequences listed, approximately 10% were seen once. V lost 0 bases and J 5 bases, leaving 11 bases between the germline ends. Germline CDR1 LNHNV, CDR2 YYDKDF (reference sequence). The CDR3 length is 15 residues. The sample was PBMCs. This clonotype was obtained from a man between 35 and 55 years old in good health. The chain carries TRBV15 and TRBJ2-1; D tentatively fits TRBD1 or TRBD2 (6 bases each). CDR3 sequence: CATSREGGSHNEQFF. The CDR3 DNA is TGTGCCACCAGCAGAGAAGGGGGGAGCCACAATGAGCAGTTCTTC.